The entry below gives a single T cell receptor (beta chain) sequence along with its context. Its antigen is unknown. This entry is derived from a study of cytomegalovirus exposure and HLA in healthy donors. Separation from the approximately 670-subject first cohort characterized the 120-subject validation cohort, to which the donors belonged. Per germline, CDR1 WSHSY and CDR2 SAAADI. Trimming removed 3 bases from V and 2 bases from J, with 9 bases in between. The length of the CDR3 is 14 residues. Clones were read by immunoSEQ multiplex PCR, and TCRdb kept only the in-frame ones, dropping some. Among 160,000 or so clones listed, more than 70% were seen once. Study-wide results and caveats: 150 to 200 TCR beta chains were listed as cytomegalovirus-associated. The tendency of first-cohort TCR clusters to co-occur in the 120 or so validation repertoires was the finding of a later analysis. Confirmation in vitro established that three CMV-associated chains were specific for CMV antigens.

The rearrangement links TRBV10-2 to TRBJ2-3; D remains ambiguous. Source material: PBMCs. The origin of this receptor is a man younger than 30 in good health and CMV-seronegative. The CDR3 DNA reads TGCGCCAGCAGTGATCTCCACACCACAGATACGCAGTATTTT. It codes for CASSDLHTTDTQYF.